This is a list of T cell receptor beta chains from one sample in a study of Ad26.COV2.S vaccination and SARS-CoV-2 variants. Sequencing was performed with immunoSEQ multiplex PCR; in TCRdb, only in-frame clones are kept and a portion is missing. The table has around 350,000 clones, about 91% seen once; the top ten hold 3.9%. The sample here was peripheral blood, taken after recovery from COVID-19. The receptors were gathered from a human donor who had recovered from COVID-19. The CDR3 runs from the conserved cysteine through the conserved F or W. The D gene is left open where the match is weak. The listing skips clone size in some rows; elsewhere it reads once, few, many or a size class.

>TRBV6-6|TRBJ2-7|once|NA
TGTGCCAGCAGTAGGGCACTCGGGATCCACGAGCAGTACTTC
CASSRALGIHEQYF
>TRBV9|TRBJ2-1|few|TRBD2
TGTGCCAGCAGCTCCGCTAGCGGGGGGGCAAATGAGCAGTTCTTC
CASSSASGGANEQFF
>TRBV30|TRBJ1-2|NA|NA
TGTGCCTGGAGTCCTTTGAGTGCTCACTATGGCTACACCTTC
CAWSPLSAHYGYTF
>TRBV18|TRBJ2-5|once|NA
TGTGCCAGCTCACCTCCAATTGGTTCAGGTACCCAAGAGACCCAGTACTTC
CASSPPIGSGTQETQYF
>TRBV5-3|TRBJ1-5|NA|NA
TGTGCCAGAAGCTTTCCGTTCTCAGGGAACGGAGACAATCAGCCCCAGCATTTT
CARSFPFSGNGDNQPQHF
>TRBV4-1|TRBJ2-1|NA|NA
TGCGCCAGCAGCCAAAAAGTTCGCGGGGGCCCCGGTGAGCAGTTCTTC
CASSQKVRGGPGEQFF
>TRBV5-8|TRBJ2-5|few|NA
TGTGCCAGCAGTTGGACTGGGGGGACCCAGTACTTC
CASSWTGGTQYF
>TRBV6-6|TRBJ1-5|NA|NA
TGTGCCAGCAGTTACGCGGGGAGGAGCAATCAGCCCCAGCATTTT
CASSYAGRSNQPQHF
>TRBV13|TRBJ2-7|NA|NA
TGTGCCAGCAGCAAAGGCACTCCTAGTCCCTACGAGCAGTACTTC
CASSKGTPSPYEQYF
>TRBV4-2|TRBJ1-2|NA|NA
TGTGCCAGCAGCCAAGATGTAAAGGGCCCAAACTATGGCTACACCTTC
CASSQDVKGPNYGYTF
>TRBV5-4|TRBJ2-7|once|NA
TGTGCCAGCAGCCCCAACAGGGCCTACGAGCAGTACTTC
CASSPNRAYEQYF
>TRBV2|TRBJ1-5|NA|TRBD1
TGTGCCAGCAGCGAGGACAGGGGAGGTCAGCCCCAGCATTTT
CASSEDRGGQPQHF
>TRBV5-1|TRBJ2-7|NA|NA
TGCGCCAGCAGCTTGAAAGGGGGCGAGCAGTACTTC
CASSLKGGEQYF
>TRBV6-4|TRBJ1-6|NA|NA
TGTGCCAGCAGTGAGGCCAGGAATTCACCCCTCCACTTT
CASSEARNSPLHF
>TRBV7-8|TRBJ1-5|NA|NA
TGTGCCAGCAGCCAACACGACAGAGCCCTCAATCAGCCCCAGCATTTT
CASSQHDRALNQPQHF
>TRBV5-1|TRBJ1-1|NA|NA
TGCGCCAGCAGCCTTTCGGGACCTAACACTGAAGCTTTCTTT
CASSLSGPNTEAFF
>TRBV9|TRBJ1-3|NA|NA
TGTGCCAGCAGCCCTTTGGGGGGGCATGGAAACACCATATATTTT
CASSPLGGHGNTIYF
>TRBV10-3|TRBJ1-5|few|NA
TGTGCCACCCGGAACGGTGGAGACGAACAGCCCCAGCATTTT
CATRNGGDEQPQHF
>TRBV14|TRBJ2-7|NA|TRBD1
TGTGCCAGCAGCCAAGGGACAGGGTATTACTACGAGCAGTACTTC
CASSQGTGYYYEQYF
>TRBV5-5|TRBJ1-5|NA|NA
TGTGCCAGCAGCTTGTTGAGTGACAATCAGCCCCAGCATTTT
CASSLLSDNQPQHF
>TRBV27|TRBJ1-6|NA|NA
TGTGCCAGCAGTGCCCGGGTGTCCTATAATTCACCCCTCCACTTT
CASSARVSYNSPLHF
>TRBV6-6|TRBJ2-5|NA|TRBD1
TGTGCCAGCAGTTACTCCGGGCAGGGGGCCCAAGAGACCCAGTACTTC
CASSYSGQGAQETQYF
>TRBV6-5|TRBJ2-3|NA|NA
TGTGCCAGCAGTTTATCAGATACGCAGTATTTT
CASSLSDTQYF
>TRBV19|TRBJ2-7|few|TRBD2
TGTGCCAGTAGTATCGGACTAGCGGGGGACTCCTACGAGCAGTACTTC
CASSIGLAGDSYEQYF
>TRBV2|TRBJ2-7|medium-sized|TRBD2
TGTGCCAGCAGTTACGGACTAGCCGCCGAGCAGTACTTC
CASSYGLAAEQYF
>TRBV6-4|TRBJ1-2|NA|TRBD1
TGTGCCAGCAGTGCAGGATCGGGACAGCCGACGAATGGCTACACCTTC
CASSAGSGQPTNGYTF
>TRBV6-5|TRBJ2-7|NA|TRBD2
TGTGCCAGCAGCTTCGGACTAGCGGGGTCCTACGAGCAGTACTTC
CASSFGLAGSYEQYF
>TRBV24-1|TRBJ2-5|NA|NA
TGTGCCACCAGTGACCACCTCGTGGAGACCCAGTACTTC
CATSDHLVETQYF
>TRBV5-1|TRBJ1-4|NA|NA
TGCGCCAGCAGCGGCGGAGGGGGACATGAAAAACTGTTTTTT
CASSGGGGHEKLFF
>TRBV12-3/TRBV12-4|TRBJ1-2|NA|NA
TGTGCCAGCAACACCAACAGGAATGGCTACACCTTC
CASNTNRNGYTF
>TRBV7-9|TRBJ1-1|NA|TRBD1
TGTGCCAGCAGCCGACAGGGGCAGACTGAAGCTTTCTTT
CASSRQGQTEAFF
>TRBV6-5|TRBJ1-2|NA|NA
TGTGCCAGCACCGGGATGGGTGGCTACACCTTC
CASTGMGGYTF
>TRBV7-7|TRBJ2-7|NA|TRBD2
TGTGCCAGCAGCTTAGACTCTAGCGGCGAGCAGTACTTC
CASSLDSSGEQYF
>TRBV6-1|TRBJ1-3|NA|TRBD1
TGTGCCAGCAGTGTTTCTTCAGACAGGGTGGACGGGGACACCATATATTTT
CASSVSSDRVDGDTIYF
>TRBV5-1|TRBJ2-3|NA|TRBD2
TGCGCCAGCAGCTCCGGACTAGCGGGGACAGATACGCAGTATTTT
CASSSGLAGTDTQYF
>TRBV6-1|TRBJ1-1|once|NA
TGTGCCAGCAGTGAACTGGGCTCTGTCACTGAAGCTTTCTTT
CASSELGSVTEAFF
>TRBV9|TRBJ1-2|NA|NA
TGTGCCAGCAGCGTTAGTTCGCGGGGCGGCTACACCTTC
CASSVSSRGGYTF
>TRBV19|TRBJ1-2|NA|NA
TGTGCCAGTAGTAAAGTTTCGAGCTATGAAAGGGCCAGCTACACCTTC
CASSKVSSYERASYTF
>TRBV6-2/TRBV6-3|TRBJ1-6|NA|NA
TGTGCCAGCAGTTACGCTCAGGGGCTATCGTCCTATAATTCACCCCTCCACTTT
CASSYAQGLSSYNSPLHF
>TRBV29-1|TRBJ1-1|NA|NA
TGCAGCGGGCGCGGCGCGATGGGTTTCATGAACACTGAAGCTTTCTTT
CSGRGAMGFMNTEAFF
>TRBV10-3|TRBJ2-3|NA|TRBD2
TGTGCCATCGGGGGGAGCGGGGGCCCCTCAGATACGCAGTATTTT
CAIGGSGGPSDTQYF